A selection of T cell receptor beta chains follows, all from one sample in a study of HIV-infected patients and healthy controls. One entry per CDR3 protein results from TCRdb running MiXCR on the 5' RACE reads. The sample lists more than 15,000 distinct CDR3 sequences, around a fifth occurring once. The material sequenced was CD8+ T cells from blood. These receptors came from a human donor in good health. Both conserved end residues are part of each CDR3. D genes are given only for firm matches. The listing skips clone size in some rows; elsewhere it reads once, few, many or a size class.

D gene	clone size	V gene	J gene	CDR3 DNA	CDR3 protein
.	few	TRBV29-1	TRBJ1-1	TGCAGCGTTGAGAGACCTATGGCTTTCTTT	CSVERPMAFF
.	.	TRBV6-5	TRBJ1-1	TGTGCCAGCAGTGTTAGCGGGGGCCCGAACACTGAAGCTTTCTTT	CASSVSGGPNTEAFF
TRBD1	.	TRBV6-6	TRBJ1-2	TGTGCCAGCAGTTACATCGGAGGGGGCAACTATGGCTACACCTTC	CASSYIGGGNYGYTF
TRBD2	few	TRBV6-1	TRBJ2-7	TGTGCCACCCTAGCGGGGAGCTCCTACGAGCAGTACTTC	CATLAGSSYEQYF
TRBD2	few	TRBV7-2	TRBJ2-1	TGTGCCAGCAGCTCCGGACTAGCGGGGCTAGAGCAGTTCTTC	CASSSGLAGLEQFF
TRBD1	few	TRBV6-5	TRBJ1-1	TGTGCCAGCAGCTTGAGGACAGGGCCAGTGGGAACCACTGAAGCTTTCTTT	CASSLRTGPVGTTEAFF
.	.	TRBV9	TRBJ2-2	TGTGCCAGCACCCTTGACGGGATTACCGGGGAGCTGTTTTTT	CASTLDGITGELFF
.	many	TRBV24-1	TRBJ1-2	TGTGCCACCAGTGATTTACGGGAGACCTATGGCTACACCTTC	CATSDLRETYGYTF
.	many	TRBV12-3/TRBV12-4	TRBJ1-2	TGTGCCAGCAGTACACGACGGTTAGCTAACTATGGCTACACCTTC	CASSTRRLANYGYTF
TRBD2	many	TRBV12-3/TRBV12-4	TRBJ2-1	TGTGCCAGCAGTACCTTAGCGGGAGGGCCCGATGAGCAGTTCTTC	CASSTLAGGPDEQFF
TRBD2	.	TRBV5-6	TRBJ2-3	TGTGCCAGCAGCATCCCTAGCGGGGGGGCCCTAAGCACAGATACGCAGTATTTT	CASSIPSGGALSTDTQYF
TRBD2	many	TRBV6-2/TRBV6-3	TRBJ2-3	TGTGCCAGCAGTTACAGCGGGGGGGCCACAGATACGCAGTATTTT	CASSYSGGATDTQYF
.	many	TRBV15	TRBJ2-3	TGTGCCACCAGCAGAGTATACGGGGCCCACACAGATACGCAGTATTTT	CATSRVYGAHTDTQYF
.	.	TRBV7-9	TRBJ2-7	TGTGCCAGCAGCTCCGACTACGAGCAGTACTTC	CASSSDYEQYF
.	many	TRBV12-3/TRBV12-4	TRBJ1-2	TGTGCCAGCAGCGGCAGGACTAACTATGGCTACACCTTC	CASSGRTNYGYTF
TRBD1	many	TRBV4-1	TRBJ1-5	TGCGCCAGCAGCCTCAGCTCAGGGGGCTGGGGTAATCAGCCCCAGCATTTT	CASSLSSGGWGNQPQHF
TRBD1	.	TRBV7-9	TRBJ2-1	TGTGCCAGCAGCTTAGCGGGACAGGTTTACAATGAGCAGTTCTTC	CASSLAGQVYNEQFF
.	few	TRBV27	TRBJ2-2	TGTGCCACGGCCAGGGTCACCGGGGAGCTGTTTTTT	CATARVTGELFF
.	many	TRBV6-5	TRBJ2-3	TGTGCCAGCAGCCCTGGCTGGGTAGGGGAAGATACGCAGTATTTT	CASSPGWVGEDTQYF